A selection of T cell receptor beta chains follows, all from one sample in a study of blood T cell repertoires in COVID-19. TCRdb's copy holds only in-frame clones and misses some; the assay was immunoSEQ multiplex PCR. This sample has 45,000 to 55,000 clones, with approximately 85% found just once. The sample comprised peripheral blood. These receptors were collected from a woman of 80 years or more with acute or convalescent COVID-19. Each CDR3 is given with its conserved first and last residue. The D gene is left open where the match is weak. Expanded clones are given a class, and other clones once, few, many or no size at all.

D gene	V gene	clone size	J gene	CDR3 DNA	CDR3 protein
TRBD2	TRBV7-2	once	TRBJ2-3	TGTGCCAGCCGGAGCGGGACCGTTTTCGCAGATACGCAGTATTTT	CASRSGTVFADTQYF
TRBD1	TRBV11-2	NA	TRBJ2-1	TGTGCCAGCAGCTTAGAACAGGGGATTACGGGTGAGCAGTTCTTC	CASSLEQGITGEQFF
NA	TRBV3-1/TRBV3-2	NA	TRBJ2-5	TGTGCCAGCAGCCAAGATCCCAGACAAGAGACCCAGTACTTC	CASSQDPRQETQYF
NA	TRBV9	NA	TRBJ1-1	TGTGCCAGCAGCGCCCTGGACACGCAGCCGACTGAAGCTTTCTTT	CASSALDTQPTEAFF
NA	TRBV27	NA	TRBJ2-1	TGTGCCAGCAGTTTATATCCGGGCTCCTACAATGAGCAGTTCTTC	CASSLYPGSYNEQFF
TRBD1	TRBV28	few	TRBJ1-6	TGTGCCAGCAGTTTAGGGACAGGGGGGGAATATAATTCACCCCTCCACTTT	CASSLGTGGEYNSPLHF
TRBD1	TRBV7-3	NA	TRBJ2-1	TGTGCCAGCAGCCCCGGGACAGGGGGCTACAATGAGCAGTTCTTC	CASSPGTGGYNEQFF
TRBD2	TRBV6-1	NA	TRBJ2-1	TGTGCCAGCAGTGATAGAACTAGCGGGAGATGGTATGAGCAGTTCTTC	CASSDRTSGRWYEQFF
NA	TRBV3-1/TRBV3-2	NA	TRBJ1-1	TGTGCCAGCAGCCCAGGGGAACAACCCACTGAAGCTTTCTTT	CASSPGEQPTEAFF
NA	TRBV5-1	NA	TRBJ1-3	TGCGCCAGCAGCTTTGACAGCGGAAACACCATATATTTT	CASSFDSGNTIYF
TRBD2	TRBV2	NA	TRBJ2-2	TGTGCCAGCAGTGAGACTAGCGGGAGGTCCCTGGGCGGGGAGCTGTTTTTT	CASSETSGRSLGGELFF
NA	TRBV24-1	NA	TRBJ2-1	TGTGCCACCTCGGGAGCCGGGGGAGAGGATGAGCAGTTCTTC	CATSGAGGEDEQFF
NA	TRBV5-6	NA	TRBJ1-6	TGTGCCAGCTCCGGGGACTCACGCTCCTATAATTCACCCCTCCACTTT	CASSGDSRSYNSPLHF
NA	TRBV7-2	NA	TRBJ1-4	TGTGCCAGCAGCTTACAGACAGGAACTAATGAAAAACTGTTTTTT	CASSLQTGTNEKLFF
NA	TRBV7-3	once	TRBJ2-3	TGTGCCAGCAGCTTAATGGTCCTAGCAGCAGATACGCAGTATTTT	CASSLMVLAADTQYF
TRBD1	TRBV5-1	NA	TRBJ1-2	TGCGCCAGCAGCTTGTCAGGGGGCGACTATGGCTACACCTTC	CASSLSGGDYGYTF
NA	TRBV7-2	NA	TRBJ1-5	TGTGCCAGCAGCTTGAAAGGCAGGGGTTCGCCCCAGCATTTT	CASSLKGRGSPQHF
NA	TRBV7-2	NA	TRBJ2-7	TGTGCCAGCAGCTTAGGGGGGGGCAGCACCTACGAGCAGTACTTC	CASSLGGGSTYEQYF
NA	TRBV18	NA	TRBJ2-2	TGTGCCAGCTCACCAAGACGGGTTAAGAACACCGGGGAGCTGTTTTTT	CASSPRRVKNTGELFF
NA	TRBV10-2	NA	TRBJ2-3	TGCGCCAGCAGTGAGGCGGGCGGCACAGATACGCAGTATTTT	CASSEAGGTDTQYF
NA	TRBV7-9	NA	TRBJ1-5	TGTGCCAGCAGCTTAGGTACCGGGTTCCAGCCCCAGCATTTT	CASSLGTGFQPQHF
TRBD2	TRBV5-1	NA	TRBJ2-3	TGCGCCAGCAGCTTGTACGGGGGGGGCCGAGCAGATACGCAGTATTTT	CASSLYGGGRADTQYF
TRBD1	TRBV3-1/TRBV3-2	NA	TRBJ1-4	TGTGCCAGCAGCTACCACGGGACAGGGAATGAAAAACTGTTTTTT	CASSYHGTGNEKLFF
TRBD1	TRBV5-5	NA	TRBJ1-6	TGTGCCAGCAGTTTGCAGGGGGCAGGGTCACCCCTCCACTTT	CASSLQGAGSPLHF
NA	TRBV6-6	few	TRBJ2-5	TGTGCCAGCAGGCACAGGGCTCCCCAAGAGACCCAGTACTTC	CASRHRAPQETQYF
NA	TRBV7-9	NA	TRBJ2-2	TGTGCCAGCAGCTTGACTCCGAACACCGGGGAGCTGTTTTTT	CASSLTPNTGELFF
TRBD2	TRBV5-5	NA	TRBJ2-3	TGTGCCAGCAGCTCCACTAGCGGGAGGGTTCATGGCACAGATACGCAGTATTTT	CASSSTSGRVHGTDTQYF
NA	TRBV13	NA	TRBJ2-3	TGTGCCAGCAGCTTAGGCGCGGCGGGCCGAAGCACAGATACGCAGTATTTT	CASSLGAAGRSTDTQYF
TRBD1	TRBV3-1/TRBV3-2	few	TRBJ1-1	TGTGCCAGCAGACGTAGTGGGACAGGGAGGGCGAACACTGAAGCTTTCTTT	CASRRSGTGRANTEAFF
TRBD1	TRBV18	NA	TRBJ1-5	TGTGCCAGCTCTCCCGACAGGGACAATCAGCCCCAGCATTTT	CASSPDRDNQPQHF
NA	TRBV5-1	NA	TRBJ1-6	TGCGCCAGCCGAGGGTCCAGCGGGTGGCATAATTCACCCCTCCACTTT	CASRGSSGWHNSPLHF
TRBD1	TRBV3-1/TRBV3-2	NA	TRBJ1-1	TGTGCCAGCAGCCCTATAGATGGACAGGGAAAAACTGAAGCTTTCTTT	CASSPIDGQGKTEAFF
NA	TRBV5-6	NA	TRBJ1-2	TGTGCCAGCAGCTTGGACTCCGGGGACTATGGCTACACCTTC	CASSLDSGDYGYTF
NA	TRBV5-1	NA	TRBJ1-1	TGCGCCAGCAGCCCTCAACCCCAGGGTGACACTGAAGCTTTCTTT	CASSPQPQGDTEAFF
TRBD2	TRBV5-6	many	TRBJ2-5	TGTGCCAGCAGCTTACTAGCGGGGCAAGAGACCCAGTACTTC	CASSLLAGQETQYF
TRBD2	TRBV28	NA	TRBJ2-3	TGTGCCAGCGCGGGGGGCGGACCCACAGATACGCAGTATTTT	CASAGGGPTDTQYF
NA	TRBV2	NA	TRBJ1-3	TGTGCCAGCAATGAGCGGAGCTCTGGAAACACCATATATTTT	CASNERSSGNTIYF
TRBD1	TRBV3-1/TRBV3-2	NA	TRBJ1-1	TGTGCCAGCAGCCCTTACAGGGGCACTGAAGCTTTCTTT	CASSPYRGTEAFF
NA	TRBV15	NA	TRBJ1-4	TGTGCCACCAGCAGAGATCGGGGGGTGGGAAAACTGTTTTTT	CATSRDRGVGKLFF
NA	TRBV7-7	NA	TRBJ2-1	TGTGCTAGCAGCTTAGAAGGGACTCCGTCTCCCTACAATGAGCAGTTCTTC	CASSLEGTPSPYNEQFF
TRBD1	TRBV6-5	once	TRBJ1-1	TGTGCCAGCAGGGGACAGCCTGATGGTGAAGCTTTCTTT	CASRGQPDGEAFF
NA	TRBV5-1	NA	TRBJ2-3	TGCGCCAGCAGCCGAGAGGACTGGAGGGGTAGCACAGATACGCAGTATTTT	CASSREDWRGSTDTQYF
TRBD2	TRBV10-2	few	TRBJ2-1	TGCGCCAGCAGTAAGGATGGACTAGCGGGAGGCAATGAGCAGTTCTTC	CASSKDGLAGGNEQFF
TRBD1	TRBV30	NA	TRBJ2-7	TGTGCCGACCCCCTTCAGCGAGGGACAGGGACGGAAGAGCAGTACTTC	CADPLQRGTGTEEQYF
TRBD1	TRBV7-8	once	TRBJ1-6	TGTGCCAGCAGCTCAACACAGGGGGCGCGGAGTAATTCACCCCTCCACTTT	CASSSTQGARSNSPLHF
NA	TRBV5-1	NA	TRBJ2-3	TGCGCCAGCACTAACCCCGGTTCAGATACGCAGTATTTT	CASTNPGSDTQYF
NA	TRBV5-4	NA	TRBJ2-5	TGTGCCAGCAGCTTGCAGGGAGGAGAGACCCAGTACTTC	CASSLQGGETQYF
TRBD2	TRBV28	NA	TRBJ2-1	TGTGCCAGCAGTTTTACGGGCGGGAGGGCCGTCAATGAGCAGTTCTTC	CASSFTGGRAVNEQFF
NA	TRBV14	once	TRBJ1-1	TGTGCCAGCAGCCAAGTTGCAGGAATGAACACTGAAGCTTTCTTT	CASSQVAGMNTEAFF
NA	TRBV7-2	once	TRBJ2-3	TGTGCCAGCAGCCAAGGACAGCCTAGCACAGATACGCAGTATTTT	CASSQGQPSTDTQYF
NA	TRBV6-5	once	TRBJ1-5	TGTGCCAGCAGCCGGACTGCCGAGAAGCATTTT	CASSRTAEKHF
NA	TRBV19	few	TRBJ1-2	TGTGCCAGTAGGGCACACAGGACAGATCCATATGGCTACACCTTC	CASRAHRTDPYGYTF
NA	TRBV19	NA	TRBJ1-1	TGTGCCAGTAGTAAACCGGGGGTAAACACTGAAGCTTTCTTT	CASSKPGVNTEAFF
NA	TRBV15	NA	TRBJ2-1	TGTGCCACCAGCAGAGATCAGGGCGACGAGCAGTTCTTC	CATSRDQGDEQFF
NA	TRBV19	NA	TRBJ1-6	TGTGCCAGTAGTACGGGTTCCTATAATTCACCCCTCCACTTT	CASSTGSYNSPLHF
TRBD1	TRBV7-2	NA	TRBJ1-6	TGTGCCAGAGGACAGGGGGCCTATAATTCACCCCTCCACTTT	CARGQGAYNSPLHF
TRBD1	TRBV19	NA	TRBJ1-1	TGTGCCAGTAGTATAGGTTCCGGGACAGAGACTTTCTTT	CASSIGSGTETFF